This T cell receptor (beta chain) was retrieved from a study of CD8+ T cells in alopecia areata. For the study at large: In an open-label trial, patients got 5 to 10 mg tofacitinib twice daily. General study findings and limits: Within the top 100, expanded CD8+ clones significantly decreased with tofacitinib, as did scalp clonality.

In the case of this clone: Its antigen is as yet unknown.

After removal of 0 bases from V and 4 bases from J, the junction contained 4 bases not matched to a gene. Germline V gene lookup returns CDR1 SQVTM and CDR2 ANQGSEA. CDR3 length: 14 residues. Isolated RNA was reverse transcribed into cDNA used as the sequencing template. This table comes from immunoSEQ multiplex PCR, and its TCRdb copy is limited to in-frame clones, with some not included. Among under 300,000 clones, over 45% were seen once, and the ten largest hold roughly 0.93%. As to treatment: oral pan-JAK inhibitor, 5-10 mg twice daily. Punch biopsies of lesional scalp, plus peripheral blood, were taken from alopecia areata patients.

This TCR was recovered from a human donor with alopecia areata. Sequencing used CD4+ T cells sorted from blood, obtained around week 54, from a patient treated with tofacitinib. This chain uses TRBV29-1 with TRBJ2-5, with 8 nucleotides matching TRBD2. CDR3 nucleotides: TGCAGCGTTGAAGATAGAGCGGGGGCAGAGACCCAGTACTTC. This translates into CSVEDRAGAETQYF. Complete variable domain (other parts from reference TRBV29-1 and TRBJ2-5): SAVISQKPSRDICQRGTSLTIQCQVDSQVTMMFWYRQQPGQSLTLIATANQGSEATYESGFVIDKFPISRPNLTFSTLTVSNMSPEDSSIYLCSVEDRAGAETQYFGPGTRLLVL.